The rows below give T cell receptor beta chains drawn from one sample of a study of metastatic and nonmetastatic thyroid tumors. TCRdb ran MiXCR on the PCR reads. The sample lists some 40,000 clones, approximately 19% seen once, with roughly 13% in the top ten. Sequencing input: tumor tissue. The receptors shown here come from a female donor with papillary thyroid cancer or a benign thyroid nodule (not recorded which). Some clones in this sample may be carry-over from other donors' samples. CDR3s include the opening cysteine and the closing phenylalanine or tryptophan. D genes are given only for firm matches. Expanded clones are given a class, and other clones once, few, many or no size at all.

clone size	V gene	CDR3 length	J gene	D gene	CDR3 DNA	CDR3 protein
many	TRBV11-3	13	TRBJ1-3	NA	TGTGCCAGCAGCTTAGGAATGGGAAACACCATATATTTT	CASSLGMGNTIYF
many	TRBV7-9	14	TRBJ2-3	NA	TGTGCCAGCAGCTTAGCGGGGGACACAGATACGCAGTATTTT	CASSLAGDTDTQYF
many	TRBV6-2/TRBV6-3	14	TRBJ2-7	TRBD2	TGTGCCAGCAGTTACTCTGGACTAGGCCACGAGCAGTACTTC	CASSYSGLGHEQYF
many	TRBV28	15	TRBJ2-7	TRBD2	TGTGCCAGCAGTCCGGCCGCTAGCGGGATAAACGAGCAGTACTTC	CASSPAASGINEQYF
many	TRBV7-9	13	TRBJ1-4	NA	TGTGCCAGCAGCTGGGGTGGTAATGAAAAACTGTTTTTT	CASSWGGNEKLFF
NA	TRBV7-8	16	TRBJ1-2	TRBD1	TGTGCCAGCAGCTTAGCGGGACAGGGGGATAAATATGGCTACACCTTC	CASSLAGQGDKYGYTF
many	TRBV10-3	12	TRBJ2-2	NA	TGTGCCATCAGTGCAAACACCGGGGAGCTGTTTTTT	CAISANTGELFF
many	TRBV20-1	14	TRBJ2-2	TRBD2	TGCAGTGCTTTGAGCGGGGGGAACACCGGGGAGCTGTTTTTT	CSALSGGNTGELFF
few	TRBV6-1	14	TRBJ2-5	NA	TGTGCCACCTCAAGAGCACGGGGCGTCGAGACCCAGTACTTC	CATSRARGVETQYF
few	TRBV4-3	15	TRBJ2-3	NA	TGCGCCAGCAGCCAAGGACTTGGGAGCACAGATACGCAGTATTTT	CASSQGLGSTDTQYF
many	TRBV20-1	13	TRBJ2-7	NA	TGCAGTGCTAGGGAGGCCTCCTCCTACGAGCAGTACTTC	CSAREASSYEQYF
NA	TRBV7-9	14	TRBJ1-1	NA	TGTGCCAGCAGCCGCGTTGTTCGACAGGATGAAGCTTTCTTT	CASSRVVRQDEAFF
few	TRBV6-2/TRBV6-3	15	TRBJ2-3	TRBD2	TGTGCCAGCAGGCGACTAGCGGGAGTGGTAGATACGCAGTATTTT	CASRRLAGVVDTQYF
many	TRBV30	14	TRBJ1-2	TRBD1	TGTGCCTGGAGCCACAGGGACAGGGGAAGCGGCTACACCTTC	CAWSHRDRGSGYTF
few	TRBV20-1	15	TRBJ2-7	TRBD2	TGCAGTGCTAGAGATCCGACTAGCCTACTCTACGAGCAGTACTTC	CSARDPTSLLYEQYF
many	TRBV2	15	TRBJ1-5	NA	TGTGCCAGCAGCGTGACAGAATATAGCAATCAGCCCCAGCATTTT	CASSVTEYSNQPQHF
few	TRBV6-1	14	TRBJ2-1	NA	TGTGCCAGCAGTTCCCCCCCCATCGACAATGAGCAGTTCTTC	CASSSPPIDNEQFF
NA	TRBV6-2/TRBV6-3	13	TRBJ1-1	NA	TGTGCCAGCAGTTACGGGGGCGGGGTGATTGCTTTCTTT	CASSYGGGVIAFF
NA	TRBV11-2	17	TRBJ2-2	NA	TGTGCCAGCAGCTTATTTGGGGGGTGGCGAAACACCTGGGAGCTGTTTTTT	CASSLFGGWRNTWELFF
NA	TRBV7-7	17	TRBJ2-2	TRBD1	TGTGCTAGCAGCCTAACACCCCCAGGGGGCGCGACCGGGGAGCTGTTTTTT	CASSLTPPGGATGELFF
many	TRBV14	13	TRBJ2-1	NA	TGTGCCAGCAGCCAAGATCTTTACAATGAGCAGTTCTTC	CASSQDLYNEQFF
many	TRBV7-2	15	TRBJ1-1	NA	TGTGCCAGCAGCCCCCCGGGTGGGGGGCGGACTGAAGCTTTCTTT	CASSPPGGGRTEAFF
NA	TRBV7-2	15	TRBJ2-7	TRBD2	TGTGCCAGCAGCACCCGATCGGGGGGACCATACGAGCATTACTTC	CASSTRSGGPYEHYF
NA	TRBV18	16	TRBJ2-3	TRBD2	TGTGCCAGCTCACCACGCAATAGCGGGGGCACAGATACGCAGTATTTT	CASSPRNSGGTDTQYF
NA	TRBV11-1	18	TRBJ1-3	TRBD1	TGTGCCAGCAGCTTAGACGGTTTGGACAGGAGCTCTGGAAACACCATATATTTT	CASSLDGLDRSSGNTIYF
NA	TRBV27	14	TRBJ2-2	NA	TGTGCCAGCGTCCACTACAGTGGGACCGGGGAGCTGTTTTTT	CASVHYSGTGELFF
many	TRBV4-1	15	TRBJ1-4	NA	TGCGCCAGCAGCCAAGAAGCAGGGAATCGTGAAAAACTGTTTTTT	CASSQEAGNREKLFF